This T cell receptor (beta chain) stems from a study of OX40 agonist ivuxolimab in advanced cancers. Study summary: The patients got ivuxolimab, which is an agonistic anti-OX40 (CD134) antibody. General study findings and limits: Certain nonresponders additionally had low normalized T-cell clonal expansion.

Assay used: immunoSEQ multiplex PCR; TCRdb lists only in-frame clones, some missing. The data contain some 95,000 clones, approximately 90% of them singletons. Germline assignment: CDR1 SGHNT and CDR2 YYREEE (reference sequence). V gave up 4 bases and J gave up 4 bases, with 14 bases separating them. The CDR3 runs to 14 residues. In the case of this clone: Antigen unknown.

The TCR sequence derives from an adult with an advanced solid tumor such as melanoma, head and neck, liver or kidney cancer. The rearrangement joins TRBV5-4 to TRBJ2-5, with D tentatively TRBD1 or TRBD2 (5 bases each). The sequencing used CD4+ or CD8+ T cells sorted from blood, collected in a trial of the OX40 agonist ivuxolimab. The CDR3 spells CASSLGTPTETQYF. CDR3 DNA: TGTGCCAGCAGCCTGGGGACCCCTACAGAGACCCAGTACTTC.